The 19 T cell receptor beta chains presented below share a single source sample, sequenced in a study of shared clonotypes between healthy human individuals. TCRdb's table, derived via immunoSEQ multiplex PCR, lists solely in-frame clones and lacks some. The table lists 2,500,000 or so clones, 80% to 95% of them singletons, with approximately 0.39% in the top ten. The sequencing sample was made of naive CD4+ T cells from PBMCs. Subset meaning: CD45RA+ positively selected. These receptors were collected from a man aged 18 to 29 in good health. Some clones in this sample may be carry-over from other donors' samples.

The rearrangement links TRBV28 to TRBJ2-7; the D is unclear. Looked up from germline, CDR1 is MDHEN and CDR2 is SYDVKM. Trimming left V 9 bases short and J 3 bases short, with 15 bases between. The CDR3 contains 13 residues. This CDR3 is CASHRAPYYEQYF. The CDR3 DNA sequence: TGTGCCAGTCACCGGGCCCCTTACTACGAGCAGTACTTC.

The rearrangement links TRBV2 to TRBJ2-1; no firm D call. The V gene lost 0 bases and the J gene lost 7 bases, with 10 bases spanning the gap. This CDR3 is 14 amino acids long. CDR1 and CDR2 (germline): SNHLY, FYNNEI. For the CDR3, the DNA is TGTGCCAGCAGTGAAGCCACCCACGAGAATGAGCAGTTCTTC. Protein product: CASSEATHENEQFF.

The chain employs TRBV5-1 and TRBJ2-5; 7 nucleotides line up with TRBD1. Germline trimming cut 3 bases from V and 2 bases from J; bases unmatched to any gene: 7. Germline loops: CDR1 SGHRS, CDR2 YFSETQ. The CDR3 is made up of 15 amino acids. The CDR3 region has the DNA TGCGCCAGCAGCTCGAAGACAGGGTCACAAGAGACCCAGTACTTC. Encoded protein: CASSSKTGSQETQYF.

This sequence joins TRBV5-4 and TRBJ2-2; 10 positions match TRBD2. This CDR3 is 17 amino acids long. V lost 0 bases to trimming and J lost 2 bases; unmatched junction nucleotides: 4. Germline-derived CDR1 and CDR2 are SGHNT and YYREEE (reference sequence). The DNA of the CDR3 is TGTGCCAGCAGCTTGGGACTAGCGGGTTTTAACACCGGGGAGCTGTTTTTT. Translating it yields CASSLGLAGFNTGELFF.

This clone was picked up one time. The chain combines TRBV10-3 with TRBJ1-3; D call uncertain. The CDR3 sequence is 16 residues long. Germline CDR1 reads ENHRY; CDR2 reads SYGVKD. The V end lost 1 base, the J end lost 0 bases, and 10 bases lay between the germline ends. CDR3 DNA: TGTGCCATCAGTGAGTTAGGGCTAAGCTCTGGAAACACCATATATTTT. This encodes CAISELGLSSGNTIYF.

In nucleotides, the CDR3 is TGCGCCAGCAGCCAGATAGCGTTGAGCTCCTACGAGCAGTACTTC. It yields the protein CASSQIALSSYEQYF. This chain joins TRBV4-3 and TRBJ2-7, with D perhaps TRBD2 (5 bases). The V end lost 3 bases, the J end lost 0 bases, and 12 bases lay between the germline ends. Germline loops: CDR1 LGHNA, CDR2 YSLEER. The CDR3 contains 15 residues.

The chain joins TRBV28 to TRBJ1-1; D uncertain. V lost 8 bases, J lost 1 base, and 11 bases lay in between. The CDR3 runs 13 residues. Per germline, CDR1 MDHEN and CDR2 SYDVKM. The CDR3 DNA sequence: TGTGCCAGCCATACTTACCCGAACACTGAAGCTTTCTTT. Translation: CASHTYPNTEAFF.

Concerning this clone itself: This sample also contains other DNA sequences that code for the same CDR3. The V gene is TRBV5-1, the J gene TRBJ2-1, with 13 bases that match TRBD2. The CDR3 contains 16 residues. From germline, CDR1 is SGHRS and CDR2 YFSETQ. J was trimmed by 1 base and V by 4 bases; bases with no gene match: 2. The CDR3 DNA follows: TGCGCCAGCAGCCAACTAGCGGGAGGGTCCTACAATGAGCAGTTCTTC. The encoded protein is CASSQLAGGSYNEQFF.

A remark on this clone: Other DNA sequences within the sample encode an identical CDR3. The chain recombines TRBV5-1 with TRBJ2-3; 10 nucleotides match TRBD1. Trimming took 4 bases from V and 4 from J; bases not matched to a gene: 0. The CDR3 extends over 13 amino acids. From germline, CDR1 is SGHRS and CDR2 YFSETQ. Written as DNA, the CDR3 is TGCGCCAGCAGCGGACAGGGGGCAGATACGCAGTATTTT. As protein: CASSGQGADTQYF.

The V gene is TRBV28, the J gene TRBJ1-4; possibly TRBD1 for D (5 bases). Germline values: CDR1 MDHEN, CDR2 SYDVKM. Trimming shortened V by 5 bases and J by 0 bases, and 13 bases separated the two germline ends. The CDR3 has 16 residues. The CDR3 spells CASSPGTTTTNEKLFF. CDR3 sequence (DNA): TGTGCCAGCAGTCCAGGGACCACTACAACTAATGAAAAACTGTTTTTT.

The rearrangement links TRBV11-2 to TRBJ1-5; D gene ambiguous. V was clipped by 5 bases and J by 3 bases, with 8 bases between them. CDR3 size: 13 residues. Germline-derived CDR1 and CDR2 are SGHAT and FQNNGV. The CDR3 here is CASSPDANQPQHF. The CDR3, as DNA: TGTGCCAGCAGCCCAGACGCCAATCAGCCCCAGCATTTT.

V is TRBV28 and J is TRBJ2-1; maybe TRBD2 (5 bases). The germline V gene has CDR1 MDHEN and CDR2 SYDVKM. Trimming took 6 bases from V and 6 from J, leaving 18 bases between them. The CDR3 has 15 amino acids. The DNA for the CDR3 is TGTGCCAGCAGAGCAGCATCAGAGGGCGGCAATGAGCAGTTCTTC. Its translation is CASRAASEGGNEQFF.

The chain uses TRBV7-3 and TRBJ2-3; D may match TRBD1 or TRBD2 (5 bases each). Germline CDR1 is SGHTA and CDR2 is FQGTGA. The V gene lost 1 base and the J gene lost 1 base, with 6 bases spanning the gap. The CDR3 loop spans 14 amino acids. The CDR3 protein is CASSLRGRTDTQYF. The DNA of the CDR3 is TGTGCCAGCAGCTTAAGGGGACGCACAGATACGCAGTATTTT.

The V and J genes are TRBV28 and TRBJ2-6; D may be TRBD1 or TRBD2 (6 bases each). This CDR3 is built from 17 residues. V lost 2 bases, J lost 0 bases, and 11 bases lay in between. The germline gives CDR1 MDHEN, CDR2 SYDVKM. The CDR3 nucleotides read TGTGCCAGCAGTTTAGGGGGGCCCAGCTCTGGGGCCAACGTCCTGACTTTC. Translation: CASSLGGPSSGANVLTF.

The rearrangement joins TRBV27 to TRBJ2-3; maybe TRBD2 (5 bases). In germline, CDR1 is MNHEY, CDR2 SMNVEV (reference sequence). The CDR3 contains 17 residues. Trimming removed 3 bases from V and 4 bases from J, with 20 bases in between. The CDR3 DNA reads as TGTGCCAGCAGTTTTAGAGGGAGCGCCCCGGAGGCAGATACGCAGTATTTT. Translation gives CASSFRGSAPEADTQYF.

In its sample, this clone was seen once. The chain has TRBV7-6 and TRBJ2-1; 7 bases align to TRBD1. The junction had 3 bases not matched to a gene; V was cut back by 3 bases and J by 4 bases. Germline CDR1 SGHVS, CDR2 FNYEAQ. The CDR3 runs 14 residues. In nucleotides, the CDR3 is TGTGCCAGCAGCTTTCAGGGACAGTACAATGAGCAGTTCTTC. Its protein is CASSFQGQYNEQFF.

This chain links TRBV5-1 with TRBJ2-3; 13 bases agree with TRBD2. From germline, CDR1 is SGHRS and CDR2 YFSETQ. Losses at the gene ends were 6 bases for V and 5 bases for J; bases not matched to a gene: 6. The CDR3 extends over 15 amino acids. The CDR3 nucleotides read TGCGCCAGCACTATGCGACTAGCGGGGGGAGATACGCAGTATTTT. It translates to CASTMRLAGGDTQYF.

The rearrangement uses TRBV30 and TRBJ1-4, with TRBD1 matching over 8 bases. The CDR3 is 15 amino acids. In germline, CDR1 is GTSNPN, CDR2 SVGIG (reference sequence). Unmatched junction bases numbered 7, after V lost 3 bases and J lost 4 bases. CDR3 bases: TGTGCCTGGAGCAGACAGGGGATGAGTAATGAAAAACTGTTTTTT. It specifies CAWSRQGMSNEKLFF.

The chain links TRBV11-2 to TRBJ2-1; D uncertain. The germline V gene has CDR1 SGHAT and CDR2 FQNNGV. The length of the CDR3 is 14 residues. With 0 bases removed from V and 4 bases from J, the gap between germline ends came to 7 bases. CDR3 loop: CASSLEAVYNEQFF. The CDR3 DNA reads as TGTGCCAGCAGCTTAGAGGCGGTTTACAATGAGCAGTTCTTC.